These T cell receptor beta chains were read from a single sample in a study of shared clonotypes between healthy human individuals. The data were produced by immunoSEQ multiplex PCR, yet TCRdb's version contains in-frame clones alone and is incomplete. The table has some 500,000 clones, 90% to 97% seen once. Sequenced sample: naive CD4+ T cells sorted from blood. These TCRs come from a woman in her twenties or thirties in good health. Both conserved end residues are part of each CDR3. Fields, in order: CDR3 length, clone size, V gene, D gene, J gene, CDR3 DNA, CDR3 protein. The D gene is left open where the match is weak. Some rows mark clone size as missing; the rest say once, few, many or name a class of expanded clone.

cdr3_length: 17; clone_size: .; v_call: TRBV5-4; d_call: TRBD2; j_call: TRBJ2-7; cdr3_nt: TGTGCCAGCAGCCCCGGGACTAGCGGGAGAGGGGCCTACGAGCAGTACTTC; cdr3_aa: CASSPGTSGRGAYEQYF
cdr3_length: 17; clone_size: .; v_call: TRBV30; d_call: .; j_call: TRBJ2-2; cdr3_nt: TGTGCCTGGAATATTGTTCGTGTCCGCCCGAACACCGGGGAGCTGTTTTTT; cdr3_aa: CAWNIVRVRPNTGELFF
cdr3_length: 12; clone_size: few; v_call: TRBV27; d_call: .; j_call: TRBJ1-2; cdr3_nt: TGTGCCAGCAGTCGGGTAGGCTATGGCTACACCTTC; cdr3_aa: CASSRVGYGYTF
cdr3_length: 14; clone_size: once; v_call: TRBV5-3; d_call: TRBD1; j_call: TRBJ2-7; cdr3_nt: TGTGCCAGAAGCTTGGGACAGGGGGCGCGTGAGCAGTACTTC; cdr3_aa: CARSLGQGAREQYF
cdr3_length: 13; clone_size: .; v_call: TRBV28; d_call: .; j_call: TRBJ2-1; cdr3_nt: TGTGCCAGCAGTCGAGACTTTGGGCATGAGCAGTTCTTC; cdr3_aa: CASSRDFGHEQFF
cdr3_length: 13; clone_size: .; v_call: TRBV7-9; d_call: TRBD2; j_call: TRBJ2-7; cdr3_nt: TGTGCCAGCAGCACCGGGACTAACTACGAGCAGTACTTC; cdr3_aa: CASSTGTNYEQYF
cdr3_length: 15; clone_size: .; v_call: TRBV4-1; d_call: .; j_call: TRBJ2-1; cdr3_nt: TGCGCCAGCAGCCCACTCCCCTTCGCAAGTCCTGAGCAGTTCTTC; cdr3_aa: CASSPLPFASPEQFF
cdr3_length: 11; clone_size: .; v_call: TRBV6-1; d_call: .; j_call: TRBJ2-1; cdr3_nt: TGTGCCAGCAGTAAAAACAATGAGCAGTTCTTC; cdr3_aa: CASSKNNEQFF
cdr3_length: 15; clone_size: .; v_call: TRBV7-9; d_call: TRBD1; j_call: TRBJ1-4; cdr3_nt: TGTGCCAGCAGCACCTTACAGGGGGGGTACGAAAAACTGTTTTTT; cdr3_aa: CASSTLQGGYEKLFF
cdr3_length: 14; clone_size: .; v_call: TRBV30; d_call: TRBD1; j_call: TRBJ1-5; cdr3_nt: TGTGCCTGGAATGCGGGACAGGGCAATCAGCCCCAGCATTTT; cdr3_aa: CAWNAGQGNQPQHF
cdr3_length: 12; clone_size: .; v_call: TRBV30; d_call: .; j_call: TRBJ2-1; cdr3_nt: TGTGCCTGGAGTCTACGGGACAATGAGCAGTTCTTC; cdr3_aa: CAWSLRDNEQFF
cdr3_length: 14; clone_size: .; v_call: TRBV29-1; d_call: TRBD1; j_call: TRBJ2-7; cdr3_nt: TGCAGCGTTGGAATCGGGACAGGGAGGAACGAGCAGTACTTC; cdr3_aa: CSVGIGTGRNEQYF
cdr3_length: 14; clone_size: once; v_call: TRBV6-5; d_call: .; j_call: TRBJ1-3; cdr3_nt: TGTGCCAGCAGGAAGGACCCCTCTGGAAACACCATATATTTT; cdr3_aa: CASRKDPSGNTIYF
cdr3_length: 14; clone_size: few; v_call: TRBV6-5; d_call: TRBD1; j_call: TRBJ1-2; cdr3_nt: TGTGCCAGCAGGCGACAGGGGGCTGACTATGGCTACACCTTC; cdr3_aa: CASRRQGADYGYTF
cdr3_length: 17; clone_size: .; v_call: TRBV1; d_call: .; j_call: TRBJ2-1; cdr3_nt: TGCACCAGCAGCCAAGTGGGGGGCCAGAGCTCCTACAATGAGCAGTTCTTC; cdr3_aa: CTSSQVGGQSSYNEQFF
cdr3_length: 15; clone_size: .; v_call: TRBV6-5; d_call: .; j_call: TRBJ2-2; cdr3_nt: TGTGCCAGCAGCTCAAATGGGCCTGGGACCGGGGAGCTGTTTTTT; cdr3_aa: CASSSNGPGTGELFF
cdr3_length: 13; clone_size: .; v_call: TRBV28; d_call: TRBD1; j_call: TRBJ2-7; cdr3_nt: TGTGCCGGACGGGACAGGGGGCTCGGCGAGCAGTACTTC; cdr3_aa: CAGRDRGLGEQYF
cdr3_length: 12; clone_size: .; v_call: TRBV29-1; d_call: TRBD2; j_call: TRBJ2-1; cdr3_nt: TGCAGCGTTCTAGCGGCTTACAATGAGCAGTTCTTC; cdr3_aa: CSVLAAYNEQFF
cdr3_length: 15; clone_size: .; v_call: TRBV7-9; d_call: .; j_call: TRBJ2-5; cdr3_nt: TGTGCCAGCAGCATCCAGGGAGGTGGGCAAGAGACCCAGTACTTC; cdr3_aa: CASSIQGGGQETQYF
cdr3_length: 15; clone_size: once; v_call: TRBV5-4; d_call: TRBD1; j_call: TRBJ2-5; cdr3_nt: TGTGCCAGCAGCCCAAGACAGGGGCGCGCGGAGACCCAGTACTTC; cdr3_aa: CASSPRQGRAETQYF
cdr3_length: 15; clone_size: .; v_call: TRBV7-3; d_call: TRBD2; j_call: TRBJ2-7; cdr3_nt: TGTGCCAGCAGCCCAGGACTAGCGGACTCCTACGAGCAGTACTTC; cdr3_aa: CASSPGLADSYEQYF
cdr3_length: 17; clone_size: .; v_call: TRBV7-5; d_call: .; j_call: TRBJ2-7; cdr3_nt: TGTGTCAGAAGCTTATTTCGTTGGGACTGCCCCTCCTACGAGCAGTACTTC; cdr3_aa: CVRSLFRWDCPSYEQYF
cdr3_length: 15; clone_size: .; v_call: TRBV11-3; d_call: .; j_call: TRBJ2-7; cdr3_nt: TGTGCCAGCAGCTTGAGGGCTGAGAGCTCCTACGAGCAGTACTTC; cdr3_aa: CASSLRAESSYEQYF
cdr3_length: 14; clone_size: .; v_call: TRBV6-6; d_call: .; j_call: TRBJ1-2; cdr3_nt: TGTGCCAGCAGTCAGCACAGCCCTTCCTATGGCTACACCTTC; cdr3_aa: CASSQHSPSYGYTF
cdr3_length: 12; clone_size: .; v_call: TRBV5-1; d_call: .; j_call: TRBJ2-5; cdr3_nt: TGCGCCAGCAGGAGGACCCAAGAGACCCAGTACTTC; cdr3_aa: CASRRTQETQYF
cdr3_length: 14; clone_size: .; v_call: TRBV6-1; d_call: .; j_call: TRBJ2-1; cdr3_nt: TGTGCCAGCAGTGAAACCGGACTGCCTAATGAGCAGTTCTTC; cdr3_aa: CASSETGLPNEQFF
cdr3_length: 13; clone_size: .; v_call: TRBV27; d_call: .; j_call: TRBJ1-2; cdr3_nt: TGTGCCAGCAAACTAAGGGATAACTATGGCTACACCTTC; cdr3_aa: CASKLRDNYGYTF
cdr3_length: 15; clone_size: once; v_call: TRBV5-1; d_call: .; j_call: TRBJ1-4; cdr3_nt: TGCGCCAGCAGCCCGGGGTCCCCCGCAGATGAAAAACTGTTTTTT; cdr3_aa: CASSPGSPADEKLFF
cdr3_length: 15; clone_size: .; v_call: TRBV5-1; d_call: TRBD2; j_call: TRBJ2-1; cdr3_nt: TGCGCCAGCAGCTTGGCAGCGGGGTCCTACAATGAGCAGTTCTTC; cdr3_aa: CASSLAAGSYNEQFF
cdr3_length: 11; clone_size: .; v_call: TRBV5-6; d_call: .; j_call: TRBJ2-5; cdr3_nt: TGTGCCAGCAGCCGTCAAGAGACCCAGTACTTC; cdr3_aa: CASSRQETQYF
cdr3_length: 13; clone_size: once; v_call: TRBV27; d_call: .; j_call: TRBJ2-2; cdr3_nt: TGTGCCAGCAGTTTATCCGGGATCGGGGAGCTGTTTTTT; cdr3_aa: CASSLSGIGELFF
cdr3_length: 15; clone_size: .; v_call: TRBV14; d_call: .; j_call: TRBJ2-1; cdr3_nt: TGTGCCAGCAGCCAAGGGTGGTACTCCTACAATGAGCAGTTCTTC; cdr3_aa: CASSQGWYSYNEQFF
cdr3_length: 11; clone_size: once; v_call: TRBV6-4; d_call: TRBD2; j_call: TRBJ2-5; cdr3_nt: TGTGCCACGGGGGGGACAGAGACCCAGTACTTC; cdr3_aa: CATGGTETQYF
cdr3_length: 11; clone_size: .; v_call: TRBV28; d_call: .; j_call: TRBJ1-1; cdr3_nt: TGTGCCAGCAGTTCGGAACTTGAAGCTTTCTTT; cdr3_aa: CASSSELEAFF
cdr3_length: 13; clone_size: .; v_call: TRBV2; d_call: .; j_call: TRBJ2-4; cdr3_nt: TGTGCCAGCACCGGTGAGGCCAAAAACATTCAGTACTTC; cdr3_aa: CASTGEAKNIQYF
cdr3_length: 13; clone_size: .; v_call: TRBV7-8; d_call: .; j_call: TRBJ2-5; cdr3_nt: TGTGCCAGCAGCTTAGTCCGCGAAGAGACCCAGTACTTC; cdr3_aa: CASSLVREETQYF
cdr3_length: 14; clone_size: .; v_call: TRBV9; d_call: .; j_call: TRBJ2-2; cdr3_nt: TGTGCCAGCAGCGCGGCCCAGGATTTCGGGGAGCTGTTTTTT; cdr3_aa: CASSAAQDFGELFF
cdr3_length: 11; clone_size: .; v_call: TRBV28; d_call: .; j_call: TRBJ2-7; cdr3_nt: TGTGCCAGCAGTTTAGACTACGAGCAGTACTTC; cdr3_aa: CASSLDYEQYF
cdr3_length: 13; clone_size: .; v_call: TRBV18; d_call: .; j_call: TRBJ2-7; cdr3_nt: TGTGCCAGCTCACGGGATCAAACCTACGAGCAGTACTTC; cdr3_aa: CASSRDQTYEQYF
cdr3_length: 15; clone_size: .; v_call: TRBV7-2; d_call: .; j_call: TRBJ2-5; cdr3_nt: TGTGCCAGCAGCTTAGCGGGCATTTCCCAAGAGACCCAGTACTTC; cdr3_aa: CASSLAGISQETQYF
cdr3_length: 15; clone_size: .; v_call: TRBV18; d_call: .; j_call: TRBJ2-1; cdr3_nt: TGTGCCAGCTCACCACCAGGGACCCCCCTGGGTGAGCAGTTCTTC; cdr3_aa: CASSPPGTPLGEQFF
cdr3_length: 13; clone_size: once; v_call: TRBV5-6; d_call: .; j_call: TRBJ2-5; cdr3_nt: TGTGCCAGCAGCCCCGGACCCCGGGAGACCCAGTACTTC; cdr3_aa: CASSPGPRETQYF
cdr3_length: 16; clone_size: .; v_call: TRBV28; d_call: TRBD2; j_call: TRBJ2-1; cdr3_nt: TGTGCCAGCAGTTCCCGCGGCCTAGCGGTTTACAATGAGCAGTTCTTC; cdr3_aa: CASSSRGLAVYNEQFF
cdr3_length: 16; clone_size: .; v_call: TRBV4-1; d_call: .; j_call: TRBJ2-2; cdr3_nt: TGCGCCAGCAGCCAAGTTAATCTTGTAGCTACCGGGGAGCTGTTTTTT; cdr3_aa: CASSQVNLVATGELFF
cdr3_length: 13; clone_size: .; v_call: TRBV7-3; d_call: TRBD1; j_call: TRBJ2-5; cdr3_nt: TGTGCCAGCAGCCCGGACAGGTCGGAGACCCAGTACTTC; cdr3_aa: CASSPDRSETQYF
cdr3_length: 14; clone_size: .; v_call: TRBV10-3; d_call: TRBD2; j_call: TRBJ2-3; cdr3_nt: TGTGCCATCAACGGAGCGGGAGACGTAGATACGCAGTATTTT; cdr3_aa: CAINGAGDVDTQYF
cdr3_length: 13; clone_size: .; v_call: TRBV11-2; d_call: .; j_call: TRBJ2-5; cdr3_nt: TGTGCCAGCAGCCCGAGACCTCAAGAGACCCAGTACTTC; cdr3_aa: CASSPRPQETQYF
cdr3_length: 13; clone_size: .; v_call: TRBV10-3; d_call: .; j_call: TRBJ1-4; cdr3_nt: TGTGCCATCAGTGAACGTCCTAATGAAAAACTGTTTTTT; cdr3_aa: CAISERPNEKLFF
cdr3_length: 14; clone_size: .; v_call: TRBV5-1; d_call: .; j_call: TRBJ2-3; cdr3_nt: TGCGCCAGCAGCTCTCCCTTTAGCACAGATACGCAGTATTTT; cdr3_aa: CASSSPFSTDTQYF
cdr3_length: 13; clone_size: .; v_call: TRBV18; d_call: .; j_call: TRBJ2-7; cdr3_nt: TGTGCCAGCTCTCCCACAGGGTCCCACGAGCAGTACTTC; cdr3_aa: CASSPTGSHEQYF